The 9 T cell receptor beta chains given below trace back to one sample, sequenced in a study of blood T cells in healthy people across ages. It was with a sample-barcoded 5' primer and a J-beta primer mix that a second PCR of roughly 7 to 12 cycles was run. TCRdb passed the 5' RACE reads through MiXCR, listing each CDR3 protein once. The table records some 790,000 distinct CDR3 sequences, around 28% of them present only once. The sequenced material came from blood. These receptor sequences come from an elderly woman in good health.

In its sample, this clonotype was seen many times. The chain couples TRBV6-5 to TRBJ2-7; D unclear. This CDR3 is built from 15 residues. Germline V gene sequence: CDR1 MNHEY, CDR2 SVGAGI. Trimming pared 2 bases from V and 3 bases from J, leaving 14 bases between. This chain's CDR3 is CASSYDRGPVYEQYF. The CDR3 region has the DNA TGTGCCAGCAGTTACGATCGAGGTCCGGTCTACGAGCAGTACTTC.

To note about this clonotype: A read error may be the cause here, since a much bigger clone is one base away. The chain recombines TRBV4-2 with TRBJ2-6; perhaps TRBD1 as D (5 bases). Deletions cut 0 bases from V and 1 base from J, with 10 bases between. The CDR3 runs 17 residues. Germline CDR1 reads LGHNA; CDR2 reads YNFKEQ. CDR3 nucleotide sequence: TGTGCCAGCAGCCAAGATATGTCAGGGTCTGGGGCCAACGTCCTGACTTTC. This encodes CASSQDMSGSGANVLTF.

In the case of this clonotype: A read error may be the cause here, since a much bigger clone is one base away. The chain has TRBV11-2 and TRBJ2-1; 8 bases are a match to TRBD1. The CDR3 loop spans 14 amino acids. V dropped 4 bases and J dropped 9; count of bases not matched to a gene: 8. Germline CDR1 and CDR2: SGHAT and FQNNGV. For the CDR3, the DNA is TGTGCCAGCAGCTCCAGTACAGGGGGTGGTGAGCAGTTCTTC. It codes for CASSSSTGGGEQFF. Based on the CDR3 plus reference TRBV11-2 and TRBJ2-1, the full variable domain is EAGVAQSPRYKIIEKRQSVAFWCNPISGHATLYWYQQILGQGPKLLIQFQNNGVVDDSQLPKDRFSAERLKGVDSTLKIQPAKLEDSAVYLCASSSSTGGGEQFFGPGTRLTVL.

This clonotype was detected ten times or more. The CDR3: CASSLSRGTSGESVNEQFF. In DNA, the CDR3 is TGTGCCAGCAGTTTATCGCGGGGGACTAGCGGGGAATCGGTGAATGAGCAGTTCTTC. This rearrangement joins TRBV27 to TRBJ2-1, with TRBD2 matching 13 bases. V was pared by 0 bases and J by 7 bases, with 12 bases of the junction left unmatched. CDR1 is MNHEY and CDR2 is SMNVEV in the germline V gene (reference sequence). This CDR3 has 19 amino acids.

This clonotype was counted many times. The gene calls are TRBV28 and TRBJ2-7, with D tentatively TRBD1 (5 bases). V dropped 6 bases and J dropped 2 bases, with 11 bases sitting between them. Germline CDR1 MDHEN, CDR2 SYDVKM. The CDR3 runs to 13 residues. The CDR3 coding sequence is TGTGCCAGCAGAGGGCCAGGGCCCTACGAGCAGTACTTC. It is translated as CASRGPGPYEQYF. Supplemented by reference TRBV28 and TRBJ2-7, the full variable domain reads DVKVTQSSRYLVKRTGEKVFLECVQDMDHENMFWYRQDPGLGLRLIYFSYDVKMKEKGDIPEGYSVSREKKERFSLILESASTNQTSMYLCASRGPGPYEQYFGPGTRLTVT.

This clonotype was recorded many times. The chain is built from TRBV7-2 and TRBJ2-1; TRBD2 aligns across 9 bases. This CDR3 spans 19 amino acids. Trimming took 4 bases from V and 4 from J; bases not matched to a gene: 17. Germline values: CDR1 SGHTA, CDR2 FQGNSA. The CDR3 DNA follows: TGTGCCAGCAGCTCCCCTCCCCTTAGCGGGGGTCTCCTTTACAATGAGCAGTTCTTC. Its translation is CASSSPPLSGGLLYNEQFF.

This clonotype was observed many times. The chain recombines TRBV3-1 with TRBJ2-4, with a tentative D call TRBD2 (5 bases). V lost 4 bases and J 7 bases, leaving 17 bases between the germline ends. This CDR3 region has 15 residues. CDR1 is LGHDT and CDR2 is YNNKEL in the germline V gene (reference sequence). DNA for the CDR3: TGTGCCAGCAGCCGGAAGGGAGCGGTGGGGAACATTCAGTACTTC. Its translation is CASSRKGAVGNIQYF. The full variable domain, completed using reference TRBV3-1 and TRBJ2-4, is DTAVSQTPKYLVTQMGNDKSIKCEQNLGHDTMYWYKQDSKKFLKIMFSYNNKELIINETVPNRFSPKSPDKAHLNLHINSLELGDSAVYFCASSRKGAVGNIQYFGAGTRLSVL.

To note about this clonotype: This clone may be a read error of a much larger clone one base away. The chain combines TRBV11-2 with TRBJ2-5; D is undetermined. Germline CDR1 reads SGHAT; CDR2 reads FQNNGV. Deletions cut 7 bases from V and 11 bases from J, with 17 bases between. This CDR3 is built from 12 residues. The CDR3 region is CASTLLNDEQYF. DNA of the CDR3: TGTGCCAGCACCCTATTAAACGATGAGCAGTACTTC.

This clonotype showed up many times. This rearrangement joins TRBV25-1 to TRBJ2-7, with 7 positions matching TRBD1. The CDR3 sequence is 18 residues long. V gave up 5 bases and J gave up 4 bases; unmatched junction bases: 20. In germline, CDR1 is MGHDK, CDR2 SYGVNS. In DNA, the CDR3 is TGTGCCAGCAGTTACTACCCCCGAGGGACAGCATACTTGTACGAGCAGTACTTC. This translates into CASSYYPRGTAYLYEQYF.